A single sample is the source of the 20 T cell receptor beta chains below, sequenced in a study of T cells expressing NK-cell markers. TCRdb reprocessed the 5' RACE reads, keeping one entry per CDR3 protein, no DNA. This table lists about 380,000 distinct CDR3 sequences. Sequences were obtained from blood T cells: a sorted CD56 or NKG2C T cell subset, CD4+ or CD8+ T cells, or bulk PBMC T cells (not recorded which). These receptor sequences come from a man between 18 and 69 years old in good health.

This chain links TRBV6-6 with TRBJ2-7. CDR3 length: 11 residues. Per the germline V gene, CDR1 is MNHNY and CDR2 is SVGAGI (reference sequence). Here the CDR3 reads CASSWDEKQYF.

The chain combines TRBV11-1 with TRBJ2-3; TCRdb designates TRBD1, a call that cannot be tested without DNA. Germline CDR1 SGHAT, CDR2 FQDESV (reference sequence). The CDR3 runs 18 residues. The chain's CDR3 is CASSPTGATGLRTDTQYF.

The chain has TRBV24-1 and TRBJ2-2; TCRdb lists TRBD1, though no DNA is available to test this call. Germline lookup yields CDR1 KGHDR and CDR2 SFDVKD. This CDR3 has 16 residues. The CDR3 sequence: CATSDSWGRGSGELFF.

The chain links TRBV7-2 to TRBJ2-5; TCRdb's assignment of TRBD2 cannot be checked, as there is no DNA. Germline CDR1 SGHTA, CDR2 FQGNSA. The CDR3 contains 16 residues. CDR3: CASSLEPSGGGKTQYF.

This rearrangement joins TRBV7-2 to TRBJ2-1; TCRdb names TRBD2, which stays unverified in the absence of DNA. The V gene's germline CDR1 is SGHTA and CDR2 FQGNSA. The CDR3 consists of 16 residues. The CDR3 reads CASSGRTSGLYNEQFF.

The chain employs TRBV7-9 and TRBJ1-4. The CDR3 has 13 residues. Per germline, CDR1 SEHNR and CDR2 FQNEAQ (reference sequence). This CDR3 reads CAISDEDTEKLFF.

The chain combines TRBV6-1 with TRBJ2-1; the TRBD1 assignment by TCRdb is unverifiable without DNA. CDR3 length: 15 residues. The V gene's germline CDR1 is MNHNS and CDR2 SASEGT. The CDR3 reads CASSVQGQGAEEQFF.

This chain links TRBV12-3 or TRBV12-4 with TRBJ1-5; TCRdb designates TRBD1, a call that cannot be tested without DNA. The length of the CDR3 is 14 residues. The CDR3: CASKAGGYNQPQHF.

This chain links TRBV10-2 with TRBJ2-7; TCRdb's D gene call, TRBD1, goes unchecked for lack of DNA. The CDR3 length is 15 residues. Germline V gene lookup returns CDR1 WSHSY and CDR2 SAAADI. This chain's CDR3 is CASRDGTGGRYEQYF.

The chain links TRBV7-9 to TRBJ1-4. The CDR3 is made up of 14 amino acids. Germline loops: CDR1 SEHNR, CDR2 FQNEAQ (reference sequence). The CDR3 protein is CASSLKETNEKLFF.

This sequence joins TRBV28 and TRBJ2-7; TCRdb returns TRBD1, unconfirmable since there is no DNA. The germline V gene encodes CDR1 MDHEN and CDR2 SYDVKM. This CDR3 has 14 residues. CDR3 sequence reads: CASNSPGRRWEQYF. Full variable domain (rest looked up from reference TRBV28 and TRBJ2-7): DVKVTQSSRYLVKRTGEKVFLECVQDMDHENMFWYRQDPGLGLRLIYFSYDVKMKEKGDIPEGYSVSREKKERFSLILESASTNQTSMYLCASNSPGRRWEQYFGPGTRLTVT.

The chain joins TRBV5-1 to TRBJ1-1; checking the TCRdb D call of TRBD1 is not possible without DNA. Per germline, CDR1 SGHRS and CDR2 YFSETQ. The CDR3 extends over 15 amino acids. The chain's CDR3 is CASSRNRGGTTEAFF.

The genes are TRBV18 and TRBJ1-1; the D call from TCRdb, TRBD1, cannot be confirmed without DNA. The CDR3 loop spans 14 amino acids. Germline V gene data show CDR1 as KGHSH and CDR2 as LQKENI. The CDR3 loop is CASSGGQGASEVFF.

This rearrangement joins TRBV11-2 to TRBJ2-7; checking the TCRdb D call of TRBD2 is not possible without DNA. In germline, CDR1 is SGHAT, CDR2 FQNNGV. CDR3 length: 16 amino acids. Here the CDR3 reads CASSLVIGEGFDEQYF.

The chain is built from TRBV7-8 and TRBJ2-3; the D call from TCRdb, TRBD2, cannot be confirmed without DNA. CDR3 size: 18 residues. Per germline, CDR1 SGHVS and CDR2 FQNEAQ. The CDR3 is CASSLTSGGSFSTDTQYF.

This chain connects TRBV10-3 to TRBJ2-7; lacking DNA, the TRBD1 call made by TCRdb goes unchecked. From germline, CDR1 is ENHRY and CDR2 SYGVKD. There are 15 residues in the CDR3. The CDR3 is CAISPKEGGLHEQYF.

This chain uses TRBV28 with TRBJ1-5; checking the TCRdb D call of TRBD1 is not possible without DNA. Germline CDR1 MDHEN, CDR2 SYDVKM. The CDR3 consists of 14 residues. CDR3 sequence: CASSLGGTRQPQHF.

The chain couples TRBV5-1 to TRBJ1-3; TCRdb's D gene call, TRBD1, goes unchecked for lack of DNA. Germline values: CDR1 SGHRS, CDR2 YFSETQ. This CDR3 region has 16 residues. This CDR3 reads CASSLNIRGSGNTIYF.

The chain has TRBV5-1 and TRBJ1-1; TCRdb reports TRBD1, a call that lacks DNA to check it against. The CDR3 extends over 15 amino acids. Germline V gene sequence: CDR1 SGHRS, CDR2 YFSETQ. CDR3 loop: CASSRTGQGDPEAFF.

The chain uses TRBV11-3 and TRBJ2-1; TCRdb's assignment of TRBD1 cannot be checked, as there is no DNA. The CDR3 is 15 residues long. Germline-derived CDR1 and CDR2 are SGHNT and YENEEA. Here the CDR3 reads CASSPHRLPYNEQFF. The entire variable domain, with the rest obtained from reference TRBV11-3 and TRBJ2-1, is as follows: EAGVVQSPRYKIIEKKQPVAFWCNPISGHNTLYWYLQNLGQGPELLIRYENEEAVDDSQLPKDRFSAERLKGVDSTLKIQPAELGDSAVYLCASSPHRLPYNEQFFGPGTRLTVL.